The sequence of this T cell receptor (beta chain) was determined in a study of blood T cell repertoires in COVID-19. In the authors' methods: Nucleated cell number was recorded as an estimate derived from reference gene primer amplification. Profiled with immunoSEQ multiplex PCR; TCRdb holds only in-frame clones, not every one. V and J calls plus clone size are reproduced from that table; the DNA served to infer D and trimming. This table has under 150,000 clones, over 75% appearing once. The CDR3 is 17 amino acids. The V gene's germline CDR1 is SNHLY and CDR2 FYNNEI. J gave up 6 bases and V 6 bases, and 13 bases lay outside the gene matches.

The clonotype originates from a man aged 35 to 55 with active or convalescent COVID-19. The sample comprised peripheral blood. This chain links TRBV2 with TRBJ2-5; TRBD2 matches at 13 bases. The CDR3 spells CASSELTSGGPPKTQYF. The CDR3 coding sequence is TGTGCCAGCAGCGAACTGACTAGCGGGGGGCCACCGAAGACCCAGTACTTC.